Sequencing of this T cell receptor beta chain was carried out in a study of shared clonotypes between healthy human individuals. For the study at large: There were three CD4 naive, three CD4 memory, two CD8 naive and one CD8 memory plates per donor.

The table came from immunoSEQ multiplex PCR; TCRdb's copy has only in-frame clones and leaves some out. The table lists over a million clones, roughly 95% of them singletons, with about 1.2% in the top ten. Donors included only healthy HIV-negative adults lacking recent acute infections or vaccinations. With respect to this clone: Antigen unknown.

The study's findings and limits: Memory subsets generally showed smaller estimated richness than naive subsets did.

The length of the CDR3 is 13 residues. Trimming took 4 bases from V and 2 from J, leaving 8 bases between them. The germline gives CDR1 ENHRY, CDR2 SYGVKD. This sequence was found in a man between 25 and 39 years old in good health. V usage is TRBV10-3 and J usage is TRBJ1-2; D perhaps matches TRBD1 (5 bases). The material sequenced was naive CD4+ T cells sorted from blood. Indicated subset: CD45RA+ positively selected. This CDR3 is CAISVQENYGYTF. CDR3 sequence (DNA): TGTGCCATCAGTGTACAGGAGAACTATGGCTACACCTTC.